A selection of T cell receptor beta chains follows, all from one sample in a study of post-analysis software for immune sequencing data. MiXCR was run by TCRdb on the PCR reads, yielding one entry per CDR3 protein. The table includes 550,000 to 700,000 distinct CDR3 sequences, roughly 46% detected once. Specimen: blood. The receptor source for this set is a girl aged 5-17 years with multiple sclerosis. Each CDR3 is given with its conserved first and last residue. D genes are given only for firm matches. Clone size is shown for a subset of rows, as once, few, many or a class of expanded clone.

-,TRBV30,TRBJ1-2,-,CAWSEQRYGYTF,TGTGCCTGGAGTGAACAGCGCTATGGCTACACCTTC
-,TRBV5-1,TRBJ2-6,few,CASSLGGTATGANVRTF,TGCGCCAGCAGCTTGGGCGGGACAGCCACTGGGGCCAACGTCCGGACTTTC
-,TRBV5-1,TRBJ2-3,-,CASSFRVEGTDTQYF,TGCGCCAGCAGCTTCCGGGTGGAGGGCACAGATACGCAGTATTTT
-,TRBV9,TRBJ1-6,-,CASSADSYNSPLHF,TGTGCCAGCAGCGCCGACAGCTATAATTCACCCCTCCACTTT
-,TRBV7-6,TRBJ1-1,-,CASSLAPLGPNGPNTEAFF,TGTGCCAGCAGCTTAGCGCCATTGGGGCCGAACGGGCCCAACACTGAAGCTTTCTTT
TRBD2,TRBV4-1,TRBJ2-1,few,CASSLDLGGRENNEQFF,TGCGCCAGCAGCCTCGACCTTGGCGGGAGGGAGAACAATGAGCAGTTCTTC
-,TRBV29-1,TRBJ1-2,few,CSVEVGAGYTF,TGCAGCGTTGAAGTAGGAGCCGGCTACACCTTC
TRBD2,TRBV4-2,TRBJ2-6,-,CASSTRGGSGANVLTF,TGTGCCAGCAGCACCCGGGGGGGCTCTGGGGCCAACGTCCTGACTTTC
TRBD1,TRBV20-1,TRBJ1-2,-,CSASAPDRLFGGYTF,TGCAGTGCTAGTGCCCCGGACAGGCTATTCGGTGGCTACACCTTC
-,TRBV10-3,TRBJ1-1,-,CAISGYPTRTNTEAFF,TGTGCCATCAGTGGGTATCCGACACGAACGAACACTGAAGCTTTCTTT
-,TRBV5-8,TRBJ2-3,-,CASSYRYTDTQYF,TGTGCCAGCAGCTACAGGTACACAGATACGCAGTATTTT
-,TRBV10-2,TRBJ2-6,-,CASSESYSNSGANVLTF,TGCGCCAGCAGTGAGTCGTACTCTAACTCTGGGGCCAACGTCCTGACTTTC
-,TRBV5-1,TRBJ2-7,few,CASSNSDGYEQYF,TGCGCCAGCTCGAATTCGGACGGGTACGAGCAGTACTTC
-,TRBV24-1,TRBJ2-1,-,CATSEPDIRFNEQFF,TGTGCCACCAGTGAGCCTGACATAAGGTTCAATGAGCAGTTCTTC
-,TRBV4-2,TRBJ2-1,-,CASSQDPGAYNEQFF,TGTGCCAGCAGCCAAGATCCAGGGGCCTACAATGAGCAGTTCTTC
-,TRBV10-3,TRBJ2-5,-,CAIRHGTDQETQYF,TGTGCCATCAGACACGGGACGGATCAAGAGACCCAGTACTTC
TRBD2,TRBV10-3,TRBJ2-6,-,CAISGTSGSTGANVLTF,TGTGCCATCAGCGGGACTAGCGGGAGTACTGGGGCCAACGTCCTGACTTTC
-,TRBV5-1,TRBJ2-1,-,CASSLRLYNEQFF,TGCGCCAGCAGCTTGAGACTTTACAATGAGCAGTTCTTC
TRBD2,TRBV7-8,TRBJ2-1,-,CASSRRLAVDEQFF,TGTGCCAGCAGCCGACGACTAGCGGTCGATGAGCAGTTCTTC
TRBD1,TRBV10-3,TRBJ2-5,-,CAISNRTGKTQYF,TGTGCCATCAGTAATAGGACAGGGAAGACCCAGTACTTC
TRBD2,TRBV13,TRBJ2-1,-,CASRLAGEGHEQFF,TGTGCCAGCCGACTAGCGGGAGAAGGTCATGAGCAGTTCTTC
TRBD1,TRBV6-6,TRBJ2-4,few,CASNARQGKNIQYF,TGTGCCAGCAATGCGAGACAGGGGAAAAACATTCAGTACTTC
TRBD1,TRBV4-1,TRBJ2-1,few,CASSQERGRAYNEQFF,TGCGCCAGCAGCCAAGAAAGGGGGCGAGCCTACAATGAGCAGTTCTTC
-,TRBV5-6,TRBJ2-7,-,CASSFFGHIVGARYEQYF,TGTGCCAGCAGCTTTTTCGGCCATATAGTCGGTGCTCGTTACGAGCAGTACTTC
-,TRBV7-6,TRBJ2-3,-,CASSSRVGLTDTQYF,TGTGCCAGCAGCTCCCGTGTGGGGCTCACAGATACGCAGTATTTT
-,TRBV7-6,TRBJ2-3,-,CAGSWGADTGDTQYF,TGTGCCGGCAGCTGGGGAGCGGACACGGGCGATACGCAGTATTTT
TRBD2,TRBV29-1,TRBJ2-3,-,CSVARLAGGTDTQYF,TGCAGCGTTGCGAGACTAGCGGGGGGCACAGATACGCAGTATTTT